The sequence of this T cell receptor beta chain was determined in a study of Graves' ophthalmopathy and Graves' hyperthyroidism. Study information: Stable hyperthyroidism meant no ophthalmopathy within 18 months of follow-up.

RNA transcripts were the source from which TCR beta CDR3 regions were amplified. Second-round multiplex PCR came after a first-round RT-PCR that employed HTBI primers. Each CDR3 protein is one row after TCRdb ran MiXCR on the multiplex PCR reads. The sample gives more than 1,000,000 distinct CDR3 sequences, 35% to 45% of which show up once; around 10% is in the top ten. Ten or more counts support this clonotype. As yet, its antigen is unknown. General study results and limits: In blood appeared most of the expanded thyroid clonotypes whose frequency exceeded 0.001. Ophthalmopathy progression cases were predicted by the model with 60% to 71% sensitivity and less than 85% specificity. Between ophthalmopathy and stable hyperthyroidism, a 13-signature model drew a separation with 87.88% sensitivity and over 80% specificity.

Germline CDR1 reads DFQATT; CDR2 reads SNEGSKA (reference sequence). The CDR3 is 15 amino acids. V lost 5 bases to trimming and J lost 0 bases, with 17 bases between them. The rearrangement joins TRBV20-1 to TRBJ2-7, with D unclear. This clonotype was sampled from an adult man with Graves' hyperthyroidism. Sequencing was carried out using peripheral blood or thyroid tissue (not recorded which). The CDR3: CSADSYTGHSYEQYF. CDR3 nucleotide sequence: TGCAGTGCTGACTCCTATACCGGTCACTCCTACGAGCAGTACTTC.